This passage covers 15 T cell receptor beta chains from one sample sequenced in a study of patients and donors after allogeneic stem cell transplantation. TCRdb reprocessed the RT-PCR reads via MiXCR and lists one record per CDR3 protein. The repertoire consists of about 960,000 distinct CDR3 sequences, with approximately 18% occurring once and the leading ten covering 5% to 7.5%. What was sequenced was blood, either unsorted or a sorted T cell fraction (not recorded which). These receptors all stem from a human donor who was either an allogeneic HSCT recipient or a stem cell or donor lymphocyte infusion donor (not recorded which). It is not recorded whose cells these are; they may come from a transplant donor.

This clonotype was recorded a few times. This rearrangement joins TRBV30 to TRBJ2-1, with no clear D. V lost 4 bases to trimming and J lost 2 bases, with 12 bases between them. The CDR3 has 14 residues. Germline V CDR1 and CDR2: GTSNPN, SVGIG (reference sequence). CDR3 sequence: CAWNQALTYNEQFF. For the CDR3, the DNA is TGTGCCTGGAATCAAGCGCTAACCTACAATGAGCAGTTCTTC.

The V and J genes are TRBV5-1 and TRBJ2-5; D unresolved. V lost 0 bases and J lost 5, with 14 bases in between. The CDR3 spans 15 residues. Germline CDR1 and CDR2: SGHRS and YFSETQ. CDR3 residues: CASSLGEGRWETQYF. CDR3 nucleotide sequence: TGCGCCAGCAGCTTGGGAGAAGGGCGATGGGAGACCCAGTACTTC.

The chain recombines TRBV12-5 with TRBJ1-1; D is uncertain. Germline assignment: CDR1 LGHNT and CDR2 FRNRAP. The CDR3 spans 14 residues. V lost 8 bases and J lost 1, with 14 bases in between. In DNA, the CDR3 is TGTGCTAGTAGCCCCCGGACCCCGAACACTGAAGCTTTCTTT. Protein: CASSPRTPNTEAFF.

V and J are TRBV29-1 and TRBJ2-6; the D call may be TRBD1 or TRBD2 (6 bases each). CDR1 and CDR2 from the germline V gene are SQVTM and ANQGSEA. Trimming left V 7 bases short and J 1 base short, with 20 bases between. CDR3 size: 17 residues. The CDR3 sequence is CSAGGGNPFSGANVLTF. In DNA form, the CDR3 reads TGCAGCGCTGGAGGGGGGAATCCTTTTTCTGGGGCCAACGTCCTGACTTTC.

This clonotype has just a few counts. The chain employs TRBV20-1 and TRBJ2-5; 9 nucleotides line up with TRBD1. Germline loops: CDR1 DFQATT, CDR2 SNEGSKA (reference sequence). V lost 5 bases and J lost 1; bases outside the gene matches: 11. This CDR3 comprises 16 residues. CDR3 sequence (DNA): TGCAGTGCTTCGATCCGGGACAGGGTTTCCCAAGAGACCCAGTACTTC. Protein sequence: CSASIRDRVSQETQYF.

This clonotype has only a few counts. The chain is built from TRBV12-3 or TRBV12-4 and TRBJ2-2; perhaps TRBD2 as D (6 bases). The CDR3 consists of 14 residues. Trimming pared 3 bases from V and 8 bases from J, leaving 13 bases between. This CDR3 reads CASSFKPSAGELFF. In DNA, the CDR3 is TGTGCCAGCAGTTTTAAGCCTAGCGCGGGGGAGCTGTTTTTT.

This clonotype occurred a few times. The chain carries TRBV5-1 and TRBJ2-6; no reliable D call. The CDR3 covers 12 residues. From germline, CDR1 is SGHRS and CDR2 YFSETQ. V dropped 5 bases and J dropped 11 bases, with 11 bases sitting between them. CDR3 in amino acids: CASSMDTDVLTF. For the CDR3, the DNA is TGCGCCAGCAGTATGGATACTGACGTCCTGACTTTC.

CDR3 sequence reads: CSALGLAMVVQNEQFF. The CDR3, as DNA: TGCAGTGCTCTGGGACTAGCTATGGTGGTGCAGAATGAGCAGTTCTTC. The chain couples TRBV20-1 to TRBJ2-1; 9 bases fit TRBD2. The CDR3 has 16 amino acids. The junction had 15 bases not matched to a gene; V was cut back by 5 bases and J by 7 bases. Germline loops: CDR1 DFQATT, CDR2 SNEGSKA (reference sequence).

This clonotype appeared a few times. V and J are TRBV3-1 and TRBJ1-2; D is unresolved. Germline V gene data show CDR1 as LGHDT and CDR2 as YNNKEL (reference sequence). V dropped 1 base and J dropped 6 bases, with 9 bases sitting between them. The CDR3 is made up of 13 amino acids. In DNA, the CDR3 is TGTGCCAGCAGCCAAGGGGCGAGCGATGGCTACACCTTC. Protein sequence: CASSQGASDGYTF.

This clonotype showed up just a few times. In DNA form, the CDR3 reads TGCAGTGCTAGCACTCAGGGGAACACTGAAGCTTTCTTT. The encoded protein is CSASTQGNTEAFF. The gene calls are TRBV20-1 and TRBJ1-1, with a tentative D call TRBD1 (5 bases). The CDR3 extends over 13 amino acids. Germline V gives CDR1 DFQATT, CDR2 SNEGSKA (reference sequence). The V end was cut by 3 bases, the J end by 1 base, with 9 bases between.

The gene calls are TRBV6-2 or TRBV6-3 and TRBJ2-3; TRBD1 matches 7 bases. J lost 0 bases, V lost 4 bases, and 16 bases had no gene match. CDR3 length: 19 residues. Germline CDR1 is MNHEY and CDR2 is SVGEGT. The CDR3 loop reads CASSSLLRWDRTSTDTQYF. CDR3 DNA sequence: TGTGCCAGCAGTTCCCTCCTACGATGGGACAGAACTAGCACAGATACGCAGTATTTT.

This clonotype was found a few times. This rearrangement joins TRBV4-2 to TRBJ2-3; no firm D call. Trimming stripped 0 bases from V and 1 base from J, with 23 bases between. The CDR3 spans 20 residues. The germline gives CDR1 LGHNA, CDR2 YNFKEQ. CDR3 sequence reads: CASSQEGPSGAEGGTDTQYF. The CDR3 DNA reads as TGTGCCAGCAGCCAAGAGGGTCCCTCGGGCGCCGAAGGTGGCACAGATACGCAGTATTTT.

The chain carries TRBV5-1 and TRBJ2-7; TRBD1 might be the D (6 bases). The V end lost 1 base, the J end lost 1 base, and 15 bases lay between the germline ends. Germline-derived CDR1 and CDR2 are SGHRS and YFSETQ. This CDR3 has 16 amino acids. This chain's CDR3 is CASSLIGGGQSYEQYF. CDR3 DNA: TGCGCCAGCAGCTTGATCGGCGGCGGACAGTCCTACGAGCAGTACTTC.

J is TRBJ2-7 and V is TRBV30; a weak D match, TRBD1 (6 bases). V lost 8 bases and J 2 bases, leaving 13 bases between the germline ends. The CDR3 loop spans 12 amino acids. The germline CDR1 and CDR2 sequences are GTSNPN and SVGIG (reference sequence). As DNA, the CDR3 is TGTGCCGGGGAAGGACAGACCTACGAGCAGTACTTC. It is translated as CAGEGQTYEQYF.

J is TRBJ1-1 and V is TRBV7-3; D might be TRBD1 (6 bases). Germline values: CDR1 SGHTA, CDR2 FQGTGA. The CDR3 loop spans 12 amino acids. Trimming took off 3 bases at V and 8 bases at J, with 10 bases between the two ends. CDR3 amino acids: CASSFPRGEAFF. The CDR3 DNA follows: TGTGCCAGCAGCTTCCCTAGGGGGGAAGCTTTCTTT.